The rows below give T cell receptor beta chains drawn from one sample of a study of pediatric ulcerative colitis. Generated by immunoSEQ multiplex PCR, the TCRdb table keeps only in-frame clones and is missing some. The table has fewer than 30,000 clones, roughly 70% seen once. Sequenced material: gut tissue. Receptor source: a boy between 10 and 17 years old with severe ulcerative colitis. Both conserved end residues are part of each CDR3.

v_call	j_call	cdr3_aa
TRBV2	TRBJ1-5	CASSPLGDFSSNQPQHF
TRBV14	TRBJ2-5	CASSQGGQGTQYF
TRBV27	TRBJ2-7	CASSLSLGDRYYEQYF
TRBV6-5	TRBJ1-3	CASSRLGPGNTIYF
TRBV5-1	TRBJ1-2	CASSLGTGNGYTF
TRBV6-1	TRBJ2-2	CASSAVYLRSGELFF
TRBV18	TRBJ1-2	CASSPPQGSGYTF
TRBV6-5	TRBJ2-7	CASRVIAGDYEQYF
TRBV7-3	TRBJ2-3	CASSSLASSTDTQYF
TRBV4-1	TRBJ1-2	CASSQRQGAGYGYTF
TRBV19	TRBJ2-2	CASSTWGELFF
TRBV5-1	TRBJ2-2	CASSPGGTGELFF
TRBV29-1	TRBJ2-1	CSVGLADLRWNEQFF
TRBV19	TRBJ2-5	CASSTYSGTQETQYF
TRBV30	TRBJ1-4	CAWSGRGLQNEKLFF
TRBV7-6	TRBJ2-5	CASSQPGQGEETQYF
TRBV7-9	TRBJ2-1	CASSWDSGTQFF
TRBV5-1	TRBJ2-5	CASSLGGRETQYF
TRBV7-2	TRBJ2-1	CASSSLAGGYNEQFF
TRBV7-2	TRBJ2-3	CASSPGSDTQYF
TRBV11-2	TRBJ1-3	CASSLEVAGGPGNTIYF
TRBV19	TRBJ2-1	CASRSTGEQFF
TRBV20-1	TRBJ2-1	CSATSVEQFF
TRBV6-4	TRBJ2-2	CASSDGAHTGELFF
TRBV5-1	TRBJ1-1	CASSGTGGGSLGAFF
TRBV27	TRBJ2-1	CASSPRTKALNEQFF
TRBV6-1	TRBJ2-7	CASSEALEGSYEQYF
TRBV7-8	TRBJ2-7	CASSLIHEQYF
TRBV4-3	TRBJ2-3	CASSQEFRGQADTQYF
TRBV6-1	TRBJ2-2	CASLVLAGGPGELFF